Below are 21 T cell receptor beta chains sequenced from a single sample in a study of T cell changes during pregnancy in multiple sclerosis. Profiled with immunoSEQ multiplex PCR; TCRdb holds only in-frame clones, not every one. The table records around 15,000 clones, around four fifths of them present only once. The sample consisted of CD8+ T cells from peripheral blood mononuclear cells, taken in the second trimester of pregnancy. These receptors all come from a female donor in good health, enrolled as a control in a pregnancy study.

The CDR3 loop is CASSLDPGDEQYF. For the CDR3, the DNA is TGTGCCAGCAGCCTCGACCCAGGGGACGAGCAGTACTTC. This chain connects TRBV11-2 to TRBJ2-7, with D possibly matching TRBD1 (6 bases). Per the germline V gene, CDR1 is SGHAT and CDR2 is FQNNGV. Trimming stripped 5 bases from V and 5 bases from J, with 13 bases between. The length of the CDR3 is 13 residues.

Sample share makes this clone medium-sized. This sequence joins TRBV6-4 and TRBJ2-3; D may be TRBD2 (6 bases). This CDR3 is 14 amino acids long. Trimming cost V 6 bases and J 0 bases, with 10 bases left between them. Per germline, CDR1 MRHNA and CDR2 SNTAGT. CDR3 residues: CASSSGTSTDTQYF. The CDR3 DNA reads TGTGCCAGCAGCTCCGGGACTAGCACAGATACGCAGTATTTT.

Notes on this clone: The same CDR3 arises from other DNA sequences in this sample as well. The gene calls are TRBV4-3 and TRBJ2-1; 7 nucleotides line up with TRBD1. CDR3 length: 15 residues. The ends lost 2 bases at V and 4 bases at J; junction bases unmatched: 5. The germline gives CDR1 LGHNA, CDR2 YSLEER. DNA of the CDR3: TGCGCCAGCAGCCAACGACAGGGTCTATACAATGAGCAGTTCTTC. It codes for CASSQRQGLYNEQFF.

The CDR3, as DNA: TGTGCCAGCAGTTTCGACCGGGAAGGGGAAAAACTGTTTTTT. Translating it yields CASSFDREGEKLFF. The V call is TRBV13, the J call TRBJ1-4, with no clear D. V was shortened by 6 bases and J by 8 bases, with 16 bases between the two germline ends. The CDR3 sequence is 14 residues long. CDR1 and CDR2 from the germline V gene are PRHDT and FYEKMQ (reference sequence). The whole variable domain, filled in from reference TRBV13 and TRBJ1-4, reads AAGVIQSPRHLIKEKRETATLKCYPIPRHDTVYWYQQGPGQDPQFLISFYEKMQSDKGSIPDRFSAQQFSDYHSELNMSSLELGDSALYFCASSFDREGEKLFFGSGTQLSVL.

The V and J genes are TRBV5-1 and TRBJ2-2, with D perhaps matching TRBD1 (5 bases). Germline V gene sequence: CDR1 SGHRS, CDR2 YFSETQ. The CDR3 consists of 15 residues. V was shortened by 0 bases and J by 3 bases, with 9 bases between the two germline ends. The CDR3 coding sequence is TGCGCCAGCAGCTTGGAGGGGATCGACACCGGGGAGCTGTTTTTT. The encoded protein is CASSLEGIDTGELFF.

J is TRBJ1-2 and V is TRBV9, with TRBD1 identical over 9 bases. V lost 0 bases to trimming and J lost 1 base; unmatched junction nucleotides: 7. The CDR3 contains 17 residues. Germline values: CDR1 SGDLS, CDR2 YYNGEE. In nucleotides, the CDR3 is TGTGCCAGCAGCGTAGCGCAGTCGGGACAGGGTAACTATGGCTACACCTTC. This translates into CASSVAQSGQGNYGYTF. The whole variable domain, remainder taken from reference TRBV9 and TRBJ1-2, is DSGVTQTPKHLITATGQRVTLRCSPRSGDLSVYWYQQSLDQGLQFLIQYYNGEERAKGNILERFSAQQFPDLHSELNLSSLELGDSALYFCASSVAQSGQGNYGYTFGSGTRLTVV.

The chain is built from TRBV7-3 and TRBJ2-7; 8 positions agree with TRBD2. Per the germline V gene, CDR1 is SGHTA and CDR2 is FQGTGA. V was clipped by 6 bases and J by 2 bases; unmatched bases: 9. The CDR3 is 15 residues long. CDR3 sequence reads: CASSVGGGSPYEQYF. DNA of the CDR3: TGTGCCAGCAGTGTCGGCGGGGGGTCACCCTACGAGCAGTACTTC.

V usage is TRBV9 and J usage is TRBJ1-1; 11 bases fit TRBD1. With V trimmed by 3 bases and J by 3 bases, 1 base remained unmatched. Germline CDR1 SGDLS, CDR2 YYNGEE. This CDR3 has 14 amino acids. The CDR3 sequence is CASSGTGGHTEAFF. In DNA form, the CDR3 reads TGTGCCAGCAGCGGGACAGGGGGCCACACTGAAGCTTTCTTT.

The chain is built from TRBV6-5 and TRBJ2-1, with TRBD1 identical over 8 bases. Germline trimming cut 6 bases from V and 8 bases from J; bases unmatched to any gene: 9. This CDR3 comprises 14 residues. From germline, CDR1 is MNHEY and CDR2 SVGAGI. In nucleotides, the CDR3 is TGTGCCAGCAGCCTCGGACAGGGTGGCGATGAGCAGTTCTTC. Protein product: CASSLGQGGDEQFF.

V and J are TRBV7-2 and TRBJ1-5; D may be TRBD1 (6 bases). This CDR3 contains 16 residues. Trimming shortened V by 3 bases and J by 5 bases, and 17 bases separated the two germline ends. CDR1 and CDR2 from the germline V gene are SGHTA and FQGNSA. The CDR3 region has the DNA TGTGCCAGCAGCTTCATTGGGGGCGCAGGGTATCAGCCCCAGCATTTT. This translates into CASSFIGGAGYQPQHF.

The CDR3 DNA reads as TGTGCCAGCAGGACCGGGACAGGGGAAGCAGATACGCAGTATTTT. It encodes CASRTGTGEADTQYF. The gene calls are TRBV28 and TRBJ2-3, with 10 bases matching TRBD1. Germline V lookup: CDR1 MDHEN, CDR2 SYDVKM. With 6 bases clipped from V and 4 bases from J, the junction kept 7 bases outside the gene matches. There are 15 residues in the CDR3.

V usage is TRBV7-9 and J usage is TRBJ2-5, with D possibly being TRBD1 (6 bases). The CDR3 runs to 15 residues. The V gene's germline CDR1 is SEHNR and CDR2 FQNEAQ (reference sequence). V was shortened by 1 base and J by 0 bases, with 9 bases between the two germline ends. CDR3 nucleotide sequence: TGTGCCAGCAGCTTAGAGTGGACAGACCAAGAGACCCAGTACTTC. Its translation: CASSLEWTDQETQYF.

This chain uses TRBV19 with TRBJ2-3, with a weak D call TRBD2 (6 bases). The CDR3 spans 15 residues. Germline values: CDR1 LNHDA, CDR2 SQIVND (reference sequence). Trimming shortened V by 3 bases and J by 2 bases, and 12 bases separated the two germline ends. The CDR3 sequence: CASSMRDSHTDTQYF. CDR3 nucleotide sequence: TGTGCCAGTAGTATGCGGGACTCTCACACAGATACGCAGTATTTT.

V is TRBV6-5 and J is TRBJ1-1; 8 positions agree with TRBD1. The length of the CDR3 is 15 residues. The germline CDR1 and CDR2 sequences are MNHEY and SVGAGI. The V segment lost 6 bases and the J segment 1 base; nucleotides outside the gene matches: 7. The CDR3 here is CASSETGDWNTEAFF. The CDR3 coding sequence is TGTGCCAGCAGCGAGACAGGGGACTGGAACACTGAAGCTTTCTTT.

In DNA form, the CDR3 reads TGTGCCAGCAGCTTTCAAGAGGCTGGGACTAATGAAAAACTGTTTTTT. Residues: CASSFQEAGTNEKLFF. The rearrangement joins TRBV7-6 to TRBJ1-4, with D unclear. Trimming removed 3 bases from V and 2 bases from J, with 13 bases in between. The CDR3 sequence is 16 residues long. CDR1 is SGHVS and CDR2 is FNYEAQ in the germline V gene.

The chain couples TRBV29-1 to TRBJ1-2; TRBD1 aligns across 7 bases. Germline CDR1 SQVTM, CDR2 ANQGSEA. The CDR3 has 16 residues. V dropped 5 bases and J dropped 5; count of bases not matched to a gene: 17. The CDR3: CSVYGTRQGAGYGYTF. DNA for the CDR3: TGCAGCGTTTATGGGACAAGACAGGGTGCTGGGTATGGCTACACCTTC.

The chain couples TRBV4-1 to TRBJ2-1; possibly TRBD1 for D (5 bases). The germline V and J ends were trimmed by 3 bases and 3 bases, with 12 bases remaining between them. In germline, CDR1 is MGHRA, CDR2 YSYEKL. The CDR3 loop spans 15 amino acids. The CDR3 coding sequence is TGCGCCAGCAGCCAGCGAATGACAGACTACAATGAGCAGTTCTTC. Its translation: CASSQRMTDYNEQFF.

The table lists this clone with a few counts. Written as DNA, the CDR3 is TGTGCCAGCAGCCGGGTGGCTGATAACACCGGGGAGCTGTTTTTT. The encoded protein is CASSRVADNTGELFF. V and J are TRBV6-4 and TRBJ2-2, with D hard to call. The CDR3 is made up of 15 amino acids. Germline assignment: CDR1 MRHNA and CDR2 SNTAGT. V shed 6 bases and J shed 2 bases, with 13 bases lying between them.

V and J are TRBV7-9 and TRBJ1-1, with D possibly TRBD1 on 5 matching bases. V gave up 2 bases and J gave up 8 bases, with 12 bases separating them. The CDR3 has 13 amino acids. Germline CDR1 reads SEHNR; CDR2 reads FQNEAQ (reference sequence). CDR3 protein: CASSLLAGGEAFF. DNA for the CDR3: TGTGCCAGCAGCTTACTGGCTGGGGGGGAAGCTTTCTTT.

The chain employs TRBV19 and TRBJ1-2; D might be TRBD1 (5 bases). Per the germline V gene, CDR1 is LNHDA and CDR2 is SQIVND (reference sequence). The CDR3 spans 15 residues. V gave up 0 bases and J gave up 6 bases, with 14 bases separating them. CDR3 residues: CASSIDHRRVDGYTF. Here the CDR3 DNA reads TGTGCCAGTAGTATAGATCACCGCAGGGTGGATGGCTACACCTTC.

The chain joins TRBV4-1 to TRBJ2-7, with TRBD2 matching 7 bases. CDR1 and CDR2 from the germline V gene are MGHRA and YSYEKL. The CDR3 length is 15 residues. Trimming at V came to 0 bases and at J to 4 bases, leaving 6 bases not matched to a gene. In nucleotides, the CDR3 is TGCGCCAGCAGCCAAGATGGGGCGGGGGAATACGAGCAGTACTTC. Translated: CASSQDGAGEYEQYF.